This TCR beta chain was captured by sequencing in a study of shared clonotypes between healthy human individuals. In the naive CD8 group, cells lacked CD45RO and were positively selected for CCR7, so terminally differentiated effector memory CD45RA+ cells were left out. CDR1 is MNHEY and CDR2 is SVGAGI in the germline V gene. The CDR3 is made up of 16 amino acids. V gave up 0 bases and J gave up 7 bases, with 18 bases separating them. Repertoires were generated with immunoSEQ multiplex PCR, while TCRdb's copy carries only in-frame clones and drops some. The table records around 2,100,000 clones, about 95% of them present only once. As regards this clone: Its target is unknown.

General study points: Sorted-subset sequencing, rarefaction showed, was incomplete despite large depth. Four donors shared about 5% of their naive CD4 clonotypes.

The V gene is TRBV6-5, the J gene TRBJ1-2, with D perhaps TRBD1 (5 bases). The TCR comes from a man younger than 35 in good health. The sequencing sample was made of naive CD8+ T cells sorted from blood. The CDR3 bases are TGTGCCAGCAGTTACTCGACTGGCAGGGAAACCATTGGCTACACCTTC. Protein sequence: CASSYSTGRETIGYTF.